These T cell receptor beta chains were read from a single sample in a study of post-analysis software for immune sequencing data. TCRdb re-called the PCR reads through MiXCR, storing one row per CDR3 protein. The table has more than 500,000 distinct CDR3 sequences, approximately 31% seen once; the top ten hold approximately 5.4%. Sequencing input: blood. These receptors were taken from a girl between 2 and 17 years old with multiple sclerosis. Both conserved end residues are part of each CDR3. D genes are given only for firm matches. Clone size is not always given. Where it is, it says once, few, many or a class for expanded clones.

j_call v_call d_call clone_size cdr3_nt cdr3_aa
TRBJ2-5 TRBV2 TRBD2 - TGTGCCAGCAGTGAATCCGCCCCGCGGGGGCAAGAGACCCAGTACTTC CASSESAPRGQETQYF
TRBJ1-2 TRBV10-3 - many TGTGCCATCAGTGAAAGGGGGGACTATGGCTACACCTTC CAISERGDYGYTF
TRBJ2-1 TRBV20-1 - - TGCAGTGCTAGAACTAGGGACATACCCTCCTACAATGAGCAGTTCTTC CSARTRDIPSYNEQFF
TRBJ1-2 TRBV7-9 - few TGTGCCAGCAGCCGTCCAGGGCGGAACTATGGCTACACCTTC CASSRPGRNYGYTF
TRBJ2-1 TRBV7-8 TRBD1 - TGTGCCAGCAGCTTAGCCGCGAGACAGGGGTCTGAGCAGTTCTTC CASSLAARQGSEQFF
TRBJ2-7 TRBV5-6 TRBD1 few TGTGCCAGCAGCCCTGTCGGGACAGGTCCCTACGAGCAGTACTTC CASSPVGTGPYEQYF
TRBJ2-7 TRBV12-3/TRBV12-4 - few TGTGCCAGCACCCTAGCCTCCTACGAGCAGTACTTC CASTLASYEQYF
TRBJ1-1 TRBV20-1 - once TGCAGTGCTAGCCCCCGGCGGGGAAGGACTGAAGCTTTCTTT CSASPRRGRTEAFF
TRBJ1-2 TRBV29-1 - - TGCAGCGTGGCTCTGGAGGGTATGGGGGGCTACACCTTC CSVALEGMGGYTF
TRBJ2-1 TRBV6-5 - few TGTGCCAGCAGTTGCTCAACGGGGAATGAGCAGTTCTTC CASSCSTGNEQFF
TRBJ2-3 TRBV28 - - TGTGCCATCCTACAACCGGGACGAGGGGGGGATACGCAGTATTTT CAILQPGRGGDTQYF
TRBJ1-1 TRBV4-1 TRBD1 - TGCGCCAGCAGCCGGGTCAGGGGGCACACTGAAGCTTTCTTT CASSRVRGHTEAFF
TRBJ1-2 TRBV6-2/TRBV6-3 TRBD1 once TGTGCCAGCAGCCCGGGACAGGCTCCCCTCTATGGCTACACCTTC CASSPGQAPLYGYTF
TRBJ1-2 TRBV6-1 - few TGTGCCAGCAGTGAAGCTGCGGGGGGCTACACCTTC CASSEAAGGYTF
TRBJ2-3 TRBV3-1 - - TGTGCCAGCAGCTCCTCGGGGCTGCCCGATACGCAGTATTTT CASSSSGLPDTQYF
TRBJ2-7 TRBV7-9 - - TGTGCCAGCAGCTTAGCCGAGGGTTCCGGCGAGCAGTACTTC CASSLAEGSGEQYF
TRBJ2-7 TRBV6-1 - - TGTGCCAGCAGCCGACGGACAGACGAGCAGTACTTC CASSRRTDEQYF
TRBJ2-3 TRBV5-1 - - TGCGCCAGCACCGTGCAGGGGTCCACAGATACGCAGTATTTT CASTVQGSTDTQYF
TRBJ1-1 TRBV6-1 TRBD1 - TGTGCCAGCAGCCGCCGCTTAGACAGGGGCTGGGGCACTGAAGCTTTCTTT CASSRRLDRGWGTEAFF
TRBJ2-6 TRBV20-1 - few TGCAGTGCTTCCGTACCTTCTGGGGCCAACGTCCTGACTTTC CSASVPSGANVLTF
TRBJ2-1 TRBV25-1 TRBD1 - TGTGCCAGCAGCCAAGCACGGGACAGGGCTTCCAATGAGCAGTTCTTC CASSQARDRASNEQFF
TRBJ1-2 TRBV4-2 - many TGTGCCAGCAGCCAAGATGGGACAACCTATGGCTACACCTTC CASSQDGTTYGYTF
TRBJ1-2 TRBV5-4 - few TGTGCCAGCATAGACCATGGCTACACCTTC CASIDHGYTF
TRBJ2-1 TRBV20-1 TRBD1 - TGCAGTGCCAAGACAGGGTTACTTCCTGAGCAGTTCTTC CSAKTGLLPEQFF
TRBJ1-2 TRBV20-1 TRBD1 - TGCAGTGCTAGAGAGGTTAGGGGACAGGGGGCGCAGGGCTACACCTTC CSAREVRGQGAQGYTF
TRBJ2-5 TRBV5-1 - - TGCGCCAGCAGCTTGTCCGCAGGGAAAGAGACCCAGTACTTC CASSLSAGKETQYF
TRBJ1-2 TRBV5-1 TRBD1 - TGCGCCAGCAGCTTGGGGGACAGTATCTATGGCTACACCTTC CASSLGDSIYGYTF
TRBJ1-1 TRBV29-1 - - TGCAGCGTGGCCCCACGGAACACTGAAGCTTTCTTT CSVAPRNTEAFF
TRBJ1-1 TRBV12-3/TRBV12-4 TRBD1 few TGTGCCAGCATACTGTGGACAGGGAACACTGAAGCTTTCTTT CASILWTGNTEAFF
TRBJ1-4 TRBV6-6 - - TGTGCCAGCAGCTACAGCTTCATTAGTGAAAAACTGTTTTTT CASSYSFISEKLFF
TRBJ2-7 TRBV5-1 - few TGCGCCAGCAGCTTGGCCGGATCGCCCTCCTACGAGCAGTACTTC CASSLAGSPSYEQYF
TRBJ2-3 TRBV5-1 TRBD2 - TGCGCCAGCAGCCCCCGACCCGCACTAGCGCTCCGCACAGATACGCAGTATTTT CASSPRPALALRTDTQYF
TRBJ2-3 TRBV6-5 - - TGTGCCAGCAGTTACTCGAGAGGGGATGGAGATACGCAGTATTTT CASSYSRGDGDTQYF
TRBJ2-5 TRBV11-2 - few TGTGCCAGCAGGCCCACTGGGGGGCAAGAGACCCAGTACTTC CASRPTGGQETQYF
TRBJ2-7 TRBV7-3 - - TGTGCCAGCAGCTCGGACAGTCCCTACGAGCAGTACTTC CASSSDSPYEQYF
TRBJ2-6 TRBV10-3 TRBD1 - TGTGCCACCAGGACAGGTTCTGGGGCCAACGTCCTGACTTTC CATRTGSGANVLTF
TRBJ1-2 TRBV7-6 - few TGTGCCAGCAGCGCCCGGGACGGGAATAACTATGGCTACACCTTC CASSARDGNNYGYTF
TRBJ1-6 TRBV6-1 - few TGTGCCAGCAGTGCCCACAGGTTGGGCGAAAGTTCATCCCTCCACTTT CASSAHRLGESSSLHF
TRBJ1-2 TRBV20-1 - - TGCAGTGCTAGAGCGGCCGGGGAGCACTATGGCTACACCTTC CSARAAGEHYGYTF
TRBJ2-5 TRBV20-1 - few TGCAGTGCTCCCCCCCGCACAGGATCAGAGACCCAGTACTTC CSAPPRTGSETQYF
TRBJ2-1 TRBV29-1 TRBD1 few TGCAGCGTGACAGGGGGACGCAATGAGCAGTTCTTC CSVTGGRNEQFF
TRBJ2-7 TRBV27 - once TGTGCCAGCAGTTTGGTGGACGGGTACGAGCAGTACTTC CASSLVDGYEQYF
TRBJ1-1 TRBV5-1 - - TGCGCCAGCAGCTTGGCCCCGACAGCAGCGAACACTGAAGCTTTCTTT CASSLAPTAANTEAFF
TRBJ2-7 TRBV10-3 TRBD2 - TGTGCCATCAGAACTAGCGGGAGTCCAACCTACGAGCAGTACTTC CAIRTSGSPTYEQYF
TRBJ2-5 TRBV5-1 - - TGCGCCAGCAGCCTGACCAGGGTGGAGACCCAGTACTTC CASSLTRVETQYF
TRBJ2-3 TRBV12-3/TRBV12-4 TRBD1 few TGTGCCAGCAGTTTGGACGGACAGGGGGCGCGAACAGATACGCAGTATTTT CASSLDGQGARTDTQYF
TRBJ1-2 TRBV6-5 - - TGTGCCAGCAGTTACGGAGGGGCCTACACCTTC CASSYGGAYTF
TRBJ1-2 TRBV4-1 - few TGCGCCAGCAGCCCCTCTGGGACTTCCAACTATGGCTACACCTTC CASSPSGTSNYGYTF
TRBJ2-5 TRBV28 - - TGTGCCAGCAGTCCTAGGACACAGCGGAACCTTTTAAGGACCCAGTACTTC CASSPRTQRNLLRTQYF
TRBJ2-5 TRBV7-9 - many TGTGCCAGCAGCTTAAGAGGGCCCGGGGAGACCCAGTACTTC CASSLRGPGETQYF
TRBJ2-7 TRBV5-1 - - TGCGCCAGCAGCCGAAATCGAGGTCAGGACGAGCAGTACTTC CASSRNRGQDEQYF
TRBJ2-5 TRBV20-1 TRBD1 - TGCAGTGTTTCCGGGTGGACAGGGATTCAGAGCCAAGAGACCCAGTACTTC CSVSGWTGIQSQETQYF